Reported below is one TCR beta chain. The antigen is undetermined. Unique molecular identifiers had been added to the TCR beta cDNA libraries. TCRdb fed the PCR reads into MiXCR, producing one record per CDR3 protein. Found here are around 700,000 distinct CDR3 sequences, approximately 60% of them singletons; the top ten hold around 10%. This specimen comes from a study of post-analysis software for immune sequencing data. The CDR3 totals 21 residues. The study, taken as a whole, reports: In patients, about 5 TRBV segments were more frequent than in controls, with TRBV5-6, TRBV5-1 and TRBV20-1 among them. Normalized Chao1 diversity was significantly lower in multiple sclerosis patients than in controls.

The receptor was isolated from a girl aged 2 to 10 with multiple sclerosis. Sequenced: blood. This rearrangement joins TRBV21-1 to TRBJ2-5; TRBD2, the table's D call, was not compared with the DNA. TRBV21-1 is tagged as a pseudogene. The CDR3 DNA sequence: TGTGCCAGCAGCCGACGACTCATGCTAGCGGGAGGAAGTAAGGGGCAAGAGACCCAGTACTTC. Amino acid sequence: CASSRRLMLAGGSKGQETQYF.